The 28 T cell receptor beta chains listed next were all sequenced from one sample in a study of cytomegalovirus exposure and HLA in healthy donors. With 60 Vbeta and 13 Jbeta primers, the PCR was carried out. Data came from immunoSEQ multiplex PCR; TCRdb stores just in-frame clones and leaves some out. In the table there are 150,000 to 200,000 clones, around 73% of which are singletons. The sequenced material came from PBMCs. The receptor set was obtained from a male donor in good health and CMV-seronegative.

This chain uses TRBV6-5 with TRBJ2-1; D is perhaps TRBD2 (5 bases). CDR1 is MNHEY, CDR2 SVGAGI, per germline. Trimming shortened V by 5 bases and J by 9 bases, and 11 bases separated the two germline ends. The CDR3 sequence is 12 residues long. CDR3 in DNA: TGTGCCAGCAGTACCCCCGGAGGTGAGCAGTTCTTC. Its protein is CASSTPGGEQFF.

The V and J genes are TRBV28 and TRBJ1-2; D is unresolved. Trimming took off 7 bases at V and 8 bases at J, with 17 bases between the two ends. This CDR3 is 13 amino acids long. Looked up from germline, CDR1 is MDHEN and CDR2 is SYDVKM. The CDR3 loop reads CASTLREGSGYTF. The DNA for the CDR3 is TGTGCCAGCACCCTGAGGGAAGGGAGCGGCTACACCTTC.

Concerning this clone itself: At one boundary the junction diverges from the germline segment, which might be a read error. This chain uses TRBV5-1 with TRBJ1-4; possibly TRBD1 for D (6 bases). From germline, CDR1 is SGHRS and CDR2 YFSETQ. The CDR3 loop spans 13 amino acids. The CDR3 DNA sequence: TGCGCCAGCAGCTTAGACCGGGGACAACCGGAACGTTTT. Its protein product is CASSLDRGQPERF.

The chain couples TRBV7-3 to TRBJ1-1; D may be TRBD1 (5 bases). The length of the CDR3 is 16 residues. Germline CDR1 reads SGHTA; CDR2 reads FQGTGA. Trimming removed 0 bases at V and 4 bases at J, with 15 bases between. The CDR3 reads CASSLTRTPWGTEAFF. In DNA, the CDR3 is TGTGCCAGCAGCTTAACCAGGACACCCTGGGGCACTGAAGCTTTCTTT. Full variable domain (missing parts from reference TRBV7-3 and TRBJ1-1): GAGVSQTPSNKVTEKGKYVELRCDPISGHTALYWYRQSLGQGPEFLIYFQGTGAADDSGLPNDRFFAVRPEGSVSTLKIQRTERGDSAVYLCASSLTRTPWGTEAFFGQGTRLTVV.

The chain uses TRBV18 and TRBJ2-3; TRBD1 aligns across 12 bases. The germline V gene has CDR1 KGHSH and CDR2 LQKENI. The junction had 16 bases not matched to a gene; V was cut back by 4 bases and J by 5 bases. The CDR3 loop spans 19 amino acids. The CDR3 sequence: CASSLTLPRDRGLIDTQYF. Written as DNA, the CDR3 is TGTGCCAGCTCACTAACCCTACCGCGGGACAGGGGGCTTATAGATACGCAGTATTTT.

The J gene is TRBJ1-2, the V gene TRBV9; 9 bases fit TRBD1. Germline trimming cut 5 bases from V and 2 bases from J; bases unmatched to any gene: 4. This CDR3 is 14 amino acids long. Germline CDR1 and CDR2: SGDLS and YYNGEE. This chain's CDR3 is CASRETGGNYGYTF. The CDR3 DNA follows: TGTGCCAGCAGAGAAACAGGGGGCAACTATGGCTACACCTTC.

The chain joins TRBV28 to TRBJ2-1; the D is unclear. CDR1 and CDR2 (germline): MDHEN, SYDVKM. The CDR3 has 16 residues. The germline V and J ends were trimmed by 6 bases and 0 bases, with 15 bases remaining between them. The CDR3 loop reads CASSRDSLSSYNEQFF. CDR3 coding DNA: TGTGCCAGCAGCCGTGACTCCCTGAGCTCCTACAATGAGCAGTTCTTC.

The chain is built from TRBV11-2 and TRBJ2-3; D ambiguous. The CDR3 runs to 11 residues. Looked up from germline, CDR1 is SGHAT and CDR2 is FQNNGV. Trimming stripped 6 bases from V and 2 bases from J, with 3 bases between. CDR3 coding DNA: TGTGCCAGCAGGGCCACAGATACGCAGTATTTT. It encodes CASRATDTQYF.

The V and J genes are TRBV27 and TRBJ2-3; 7 bases align to TRBD1. Germline V gene sequence: CDR1 MNHEY, CDR2 SMNVEV (reference sequence). V was clipped by 4 bases and J by 5 bases; unmatched bases: 9. CDR3 length: 15 amino acids. The CDR3 sequence: CASSSRTGLGDTQYF. Written as DNA, the CDR3 is TGTGCCAGCAGTTCCAGGACAGGATTGGGAGATACGCAGTATTTT.

The chain joins TRBV10-3 to TRBJ2-1; D is possibly TRBD2 (5 bases). The V end was cut by 0 bases, the J end by 7 bases, with 10 bases between. The CDR3 consists of 14 residues. CDR1 ENHRY and CDR2 SYGVKD come from the germline V gene. CDR3 in DNA: TGTGCCATCAGTGAGTCGAAATTAGCGAATGAGCAGTTCTTC. Residues: CAISESKLANEQFF.

The J gene is TRBJ1-2, the V gene TRBV7-8; 8 bases are shared with TRBD1. V dropped 3 bases and J dropped 6; count of bases not matched to a gene: 6. Germline assignment: CDR1 SGHVS and CDR2 FQNEAQ. There are 14 residues in the CDR3. CDR3 region: CASSFTTGGNGYTF. The CDR3 DNA reads TGTGCCAGCAGCTTCACAACAGGGGGTAATGGCTACACCTTC.

This rearrangement joins TRBV28 to TRBJ1-6; D might be TRBD1 (5 bases). The length of the CDR3 is 16 residues. Germline V gives CDR1 MDHEN, CDR2 SYDVKM. The V gene lost 4 bases and the J gene lost 9 bases, with 19 bases spanning the gap. The CDR3 spells CASSSETAREASPLHF. In DNA form, the CDR3 reads TGTGCCAGCAGTTCCGAGACAGCAAGGGAAGCTTCACCCCTCCACTTT.

The chain combines TRBV5-1 with TRBJ2-5, with 7 bases aligning to TRBD1. CDR3 length equals 14 residues. Germline trimming cut 0 bases from V and 5 bases from J; bases unmatched to any gene: 4. Germline V CDR1 and CDR2: SGHRS, YFSETQ. In nucleotides, the CDR3 is TGCGCCAGCAGCTTGGGACAGGGCAAGGAGACCCAGTACTTC. It translates to CASSLGQGKETQYF.

The chain couples TRBV5-5 to TRBJ2-7; D gene unclear. Trimming shortened V by 4 bases and J by 5 bases, and 19 bases separated the two germline ends. The CDR3 runs 15 residues. The germline V gene has CDR1 SGHKS and CDR2 YYEKEE (reference sequence). The CDR3 region is CASSPRVARFHEQYF. The CDR3 DNA reads as TGTGCCAGCAGCCCCCGGGTAGCCCGGTTCCACGAGCAGTACTTC.

This sequence joins TRBV7-9 and TRBJ1-4, with 9 bases aligning to TRBD1. Losses at the gene ends were 2 bases for V and 8 bases for J; bases not matched to a gene: 15. This CDR3 contains 18 residues. From germline, CDR1 is SEHNR and CDR2 FQNEAQ (reference sequence). Written as DNA, the CDR3 is TGTGCCAGCAGCTTAAGGTCCGGGACAGGGACTGAGGGGGAAAAACTGTTTTTT. Translation gives CASSLRSGTGTEGEKLFF.

The chain uses TRBV29-1 and TRBJ2-3, with TRBD2 identical over 9 bases. V lost 4 bases and J lost 0; bases outside the gene matches: 2. The CDR3 sequence is 14 residues long. The germline V gene encodes CDR1 SQVTM and CDR2 ANQGSEA. CDR3 coding DNA: TGCAGCGTTGGCGGGGGGGCCAGCACAGATACGCAGTATTTT. Translating gives CSVGGGASTDTQYF.

The chain couples TRBV18 to TRBJ2-4; the D is unclear. Trimming left V 3 bases short and J 0 bases short, with 6 bases between. Germline V gene lookup returns CDR1 KGHSH and CDR2 LQKENI. The CDR3 runs to 14 residues. CDR3: CASSPERAKNIQYF. CDR3 in DNA: TGTGCCAGCTCACCTGAGCGAGCCAAAAACATTCAGTACTTC.

The rearrangement joins TRBV7-2 to TRBJ2-3; D is perhaps TRBD2 (7 bases). Germline CDR1 reads SGHTA; CDR2 reads FQGNSA. The germline V and J ends were trimmed by 1 base and 0 bases, with 14 bases remaining between them. The CDR3 contains 17 residues. In nucleotides, the CDR3 is TGTGCCAGCAGCTTAGGGGGAGGGGGTCTTAGCACAGATACGCAGTATTTT. Translation: CASSLGGGGLSTDTQYF.

A word on this clone: Other nucleotide sequences in the sample specify the same CDR3. The V call is TRBV5-1, the J call TRBJ2-7; TRBD1 matches 8 bases. The CDR3 has 14 amino acids. The germline V gene has CDR1 SGHRS and CDR2 YFSETQ. V shed 2 bases, J shed 5 bases, and the junction held 6 bases outside the gene matches. Written as DNA, the CDR3 is TGCGCCAGCAGCTTAGGACAGGGAGTCCACGAGCAGTACTTC. Translated: CASSLGQGVHEQYF. Using reference TRBV5-1 and TRBJ2-7 for the parts outside the CDR3, the full variable domain is KAGVTQTPRYLIKTRGQQVTLSCSPISGHRSVSWYQQTPGQGLQFLFEYFSETQRNKGNFPGRFSGRQFSNSRSEMNVSTLELGDSALYLCASSLGQGVHEQYFGPGTRLTVT.

The chain combines TRBV27 with TRBJ2-7, with TRBD2 matching 10 bases. V shed 6 bases and J 3 bases; nucleotides not matched to a gene: 5. The CDR3 consists of 14 residues. The germline V gene has CDR1 MNHEY and CDR2 SMNVEV (reference sequence). This CDR3 reads CASSLGLAIYEQYF. The CDR3 DNA is TGTGCCAGCAGCCTGGGACTAGCGATCTACGAGCAGTACTTC.

A few counts support this clone. The gene calls are TRBV7-9 and TRBJ1-4; no firm D call. Germline CDR1 and CDR2: SEHNR and FQNEAQ (reference sequence). This CDR3 has 14 residues. V lost 0 bases and J 7 bases, leaving 9 bases between the germline ends. In DNA form, the CDR3 reads TGTGCCAGCAGCTTAGCATCAGGTACTGAAAAACTGTTTTTT. Its protein is CASSLASGTEKLFF.

The table lists this clone with a count of one. The genes are TRBV4-3 and TRBJ1-4; 7 bases map to TRBD1. The germline V gene has CDR1 LGHNA and CDR2 YSLEER. The CDR3 is 19 residues long. Losses at the gene ends were 0 bases for V and 5 bases for J; bases not matched to a gene: 15. Written as DNA, the CDR3 is TGCGCCAGCAGCCAAGATCGACAGGGAAGTTCAGTTGGCAATGAAAAACTGTTTTTT. This sequence encodes CASSQDRQGSSVGNEKLFF.

V gene TRBV2 combines with J gene TRBJ2-7; a possible D gene is TRBD2 (7 bases). V gave up 4 bases and J gave up 6 bases, with 10 bases separating them. There are 12 residues in the CDR3. Germline loops: CDR1 SNHLY, CDR2 FYNNEI. For the CDR3, the DNA is TGTGCCAGCAGTGTCGGGGGGCTCGAGCAGTACTTC. This sequence encodes CASSVGGLEQYF.

The chain links TRBV27 to TRBJ2-5; no clear D. CDR3 length: 13 residues. V was clipped by 5 bases and J by 1 base, with 8 bases between them. From germline, CDR1 is MNHEY and CDR2 SMNVEV (reference sequence). The CDR3 spells CASSPRGQETQYF. The DNA of the CDR3 is TGTGCCAGCAGTCCCCGCGGCCAAGAGACCCAGTACTTC.

The rearrangement links TRBV23-1 to TRBJ1-5; 9 positions match TRBD1. TRBV23-1 is identified as an open reading frame with a role that is uncertain. After removal of 4 bases from V and 1 base from J, the junction contained 8 bases not matched to a gene. This CDR3 has 17 amino acids. CDR3 DNA sequence: TGCGCCAGCAGTCCTTCGAGGACAGGGGTAAGCAATCAGCCCCAGCATTTT. It translates to CASSPSRTGVSNQPQHF.

Comment on this clone: In the same sample, other DNA sequences code for this CDR3. J is TRBJ1-2 and V is TRBV5-4; TRBD1 is a possible D gene (6 bases). The CDR3 contains 13 residues. Germline lookup yields CDR1 SGHNT and CDR2 YYREEE (reference sequence). V lost 3 bases, J lost 2 bases, and 8 bases lay in between. CDR3 in amino acids: CASSSTGNYGYTF. DNA of the CDR3: TGTGCCAGCAGCTCTACAGGGAACTATGGCTACACCTTC.

The J gene is TRBJ2-7, the V gene TRBV7-9; TRBD1 aligns across 11 bases. CDR1 SEHNR and CDR2 FQNEAQ come from the germline V gene (reference sequence). The CDR3 runs to 14 residues. With V trimmed by 4 bases and J by 4 bases, 3 bases remained unmatched. The CDR3 sequence: CASSSGTGGYEQYF. The CDR3 DNA reads as TGTGCCAGCAGCTCCGGGACAGGGGGTTACGAGCAGTACTTC.

This clone was counted once. The gene calls are TRBV7-6 and TRBJ2-7, with TRBD1 matching over 7 bases. There are 13 residues in the CDR3. In germline, CDR1 is SGHVS, CDR2 FNYEAQ. V lost 1 base, J lost 5 bases, and 2 bases stayed unmatched. The CDR3 DNA sequence: TGTGCCAGCAGCTTAGGGCAGGGGGACGAGCAGTACTTC. It is translated as CASSLGQGDEQYF.